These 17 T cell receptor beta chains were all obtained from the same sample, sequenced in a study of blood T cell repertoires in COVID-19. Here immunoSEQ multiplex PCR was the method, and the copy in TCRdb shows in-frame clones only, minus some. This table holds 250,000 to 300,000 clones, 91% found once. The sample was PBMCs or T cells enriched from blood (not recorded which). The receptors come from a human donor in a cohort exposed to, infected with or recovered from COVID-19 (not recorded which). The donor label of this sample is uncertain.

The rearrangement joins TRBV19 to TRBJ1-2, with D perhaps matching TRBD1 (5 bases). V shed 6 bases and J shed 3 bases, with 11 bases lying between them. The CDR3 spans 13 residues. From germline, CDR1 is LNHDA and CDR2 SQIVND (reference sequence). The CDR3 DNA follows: TGTGCCAGTAGCCCAGGGCACTACTATGGCTACACCTTC. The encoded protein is CASSPGHYYGYTF.

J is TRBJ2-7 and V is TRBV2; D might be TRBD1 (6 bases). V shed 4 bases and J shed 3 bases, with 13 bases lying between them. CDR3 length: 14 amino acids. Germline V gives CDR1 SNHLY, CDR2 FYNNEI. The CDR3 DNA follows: TGTGCCAGCAGTGGGCAGGGGTTTAACTACGAGCAGTACTTC. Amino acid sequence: CASSGQGFNYEQYF. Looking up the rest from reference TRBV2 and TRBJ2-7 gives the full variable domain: EPEVTQTPSHQVTQMGQEVILRCVPISNHLYFYWYRQILGQKVEFLVSFYNNEISEKSEIFDDQFSVERPDGSNFTLKIRSTKLEDSAMYFCASSGQGFNYEQYFGPGTRLTVT.

CDR3 sequence (DNA): TGCGCCAGCAGCCAAGCCCCGGACACCTCCTCCTACGAGCAGTACTTC. Its translation: CASSQAPDTSSYEQYF. The chain recombines TRBV4-1 with TRBJ2-7; perhaps TRBD1 as D (5 bases). Between the trimmed V and J ends, which lost 1 base and 0 bases, there was a span of 13 bases. The CDR3 has 16 amino acids. Germline CDR1 reads MGHRA; CDR2 reads YSYEKL.

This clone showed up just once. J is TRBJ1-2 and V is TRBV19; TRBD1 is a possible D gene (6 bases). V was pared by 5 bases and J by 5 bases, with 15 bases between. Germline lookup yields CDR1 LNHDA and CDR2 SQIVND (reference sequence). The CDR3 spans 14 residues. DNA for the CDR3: TGTGCCAGTAGTCCGCGACAGGTGGGGTATGGCTACACCTTC. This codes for CASSPRQVGYGYTF.

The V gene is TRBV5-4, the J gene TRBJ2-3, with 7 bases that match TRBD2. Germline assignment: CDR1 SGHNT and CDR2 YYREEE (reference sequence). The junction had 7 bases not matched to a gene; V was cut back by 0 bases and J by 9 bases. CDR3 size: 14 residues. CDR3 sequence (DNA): TGTGCCAGCAGCTTGGCCTTGGGCGGGGGAACGCAGTATTTT. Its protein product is CASSLALGGGTQYF.

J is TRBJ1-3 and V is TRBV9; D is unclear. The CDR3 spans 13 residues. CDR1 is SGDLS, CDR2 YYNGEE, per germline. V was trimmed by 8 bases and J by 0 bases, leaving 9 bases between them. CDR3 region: CASKGSSGNTIYF. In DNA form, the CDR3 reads TGTGCCAGTAAAGGGAGCTCTGGAAACACCATATATTTT.

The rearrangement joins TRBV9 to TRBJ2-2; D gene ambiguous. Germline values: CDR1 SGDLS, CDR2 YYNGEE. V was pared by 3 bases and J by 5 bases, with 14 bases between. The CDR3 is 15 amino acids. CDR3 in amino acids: CASSARPVATGELFF. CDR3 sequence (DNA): TGTGCCAGCAGCGCCCGTCCCGTTGCGACCGGGGAGCTGTTTTTT. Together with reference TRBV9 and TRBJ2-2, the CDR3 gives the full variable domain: DSGVTQTPKHLITATGQRVTLRCSPRSGDLSVYWYQQSLDQGLQFLIQYYNGEERAKGNILERFSAQQFPDLHSELNLSSLELGDSALYFCASSARPVATGELFFGEGSRLTVL.

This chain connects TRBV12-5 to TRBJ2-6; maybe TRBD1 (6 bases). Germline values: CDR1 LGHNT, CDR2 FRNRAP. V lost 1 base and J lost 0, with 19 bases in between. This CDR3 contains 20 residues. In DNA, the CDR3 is TGTGCTAGTGGTTTGGCCTCTTCAGGGGCATCCCTCTCTGGGGCCAACGTCCTGACTTTC. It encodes CASGLASSGASLSGANVLTF.

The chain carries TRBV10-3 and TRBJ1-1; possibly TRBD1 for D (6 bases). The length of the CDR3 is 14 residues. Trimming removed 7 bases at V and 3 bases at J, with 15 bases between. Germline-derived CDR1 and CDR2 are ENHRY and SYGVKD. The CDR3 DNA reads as TGTGCCATCATGGGGACAAATGAATACACTGAAGCTTTCTTT. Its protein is CAIMGTNEYTEAFF.

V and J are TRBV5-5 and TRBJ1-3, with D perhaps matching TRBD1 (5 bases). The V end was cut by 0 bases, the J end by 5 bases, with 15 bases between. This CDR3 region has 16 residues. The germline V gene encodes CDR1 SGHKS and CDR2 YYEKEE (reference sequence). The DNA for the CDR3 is TGTGCCAGCAGCTTGGTCGGGGGGATTGGGAGAAACACCATATATTTT. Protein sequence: CASSLVGGIGRNTIYF.

CDR3 protein: CASSILSTGTGQPQHF. The DNA for the CDR3 is TGTGCCAGTAGTATATTGAGCACAGGCACAGGGCAGCCCCAGCATTTT. The genes are TRBV19 and TRBJ1-5; TRBD1 is a possible D gene (6 bases). Trimming left V 2 bases short and J 7 bases short, with 18 bases between. Germline values: CDR1 LNHDA, CDR2 SQIVND (reference sequence). The length of the CDR3 is 16 residues.

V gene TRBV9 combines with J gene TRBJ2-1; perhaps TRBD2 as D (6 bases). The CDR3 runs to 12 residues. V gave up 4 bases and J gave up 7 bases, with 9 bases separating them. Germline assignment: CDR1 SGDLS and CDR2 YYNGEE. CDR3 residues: CASSPGGNEQFF. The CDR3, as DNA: TGTGCCAGCAGCCCCGGGGGAAATGAGCAGTTCTTC.

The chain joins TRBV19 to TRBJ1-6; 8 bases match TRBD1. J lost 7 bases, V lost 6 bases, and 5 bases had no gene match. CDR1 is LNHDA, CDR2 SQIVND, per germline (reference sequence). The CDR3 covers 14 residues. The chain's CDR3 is CASRQGARNSPLHF. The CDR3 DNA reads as TGTGCCAGTAGGCAGGGGGCGCGGAATTCACCCCTCCACTTT.

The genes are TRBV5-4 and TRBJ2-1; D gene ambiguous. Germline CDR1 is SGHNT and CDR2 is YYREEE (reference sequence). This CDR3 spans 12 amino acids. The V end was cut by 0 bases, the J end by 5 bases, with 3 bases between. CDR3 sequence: CASSLADNEQFF. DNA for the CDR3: TGTGCCAGCAGCTTGGCAGACAATGAGCAGTTCTTC.

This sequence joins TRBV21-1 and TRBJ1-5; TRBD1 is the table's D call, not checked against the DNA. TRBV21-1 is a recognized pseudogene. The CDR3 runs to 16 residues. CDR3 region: CASSKVYDRCNQPQHF. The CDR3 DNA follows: TGTGCCAGCAGCAAAGTCTACGACAGGTGCAATCAGCCCCAGCATTTT.

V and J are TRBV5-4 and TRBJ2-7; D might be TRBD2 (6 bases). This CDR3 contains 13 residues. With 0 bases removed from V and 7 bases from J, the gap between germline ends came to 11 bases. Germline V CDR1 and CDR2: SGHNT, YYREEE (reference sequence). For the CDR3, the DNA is TGTGCCAGCAGCTTGGCCCTAGCGACTGAGCAGTACTTC. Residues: CASSLALATEQYF.

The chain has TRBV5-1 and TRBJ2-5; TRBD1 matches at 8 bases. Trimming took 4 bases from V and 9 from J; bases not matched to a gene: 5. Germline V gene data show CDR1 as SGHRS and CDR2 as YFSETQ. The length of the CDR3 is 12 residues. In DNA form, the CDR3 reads TGCGCCAGCAGCCCGGACAGGGAGGCCCAGTACTTC. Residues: CASSPDREAQYF.